This TCR beta chain appears in the sequencing data of a study of cytomegalovirus exposure and HLA in healthy donors. Study information: A prior study identified just under 120 million unique TCR beta sequences from some 180 million T cells. Study results and limitations: Apparent HLA restriction characterized most CMV-associated TCR beta chains in a later analysis.

In this sample, this clone turned up a few times. Antigen unknown. There were likely unrecorded immune exposures, though donors were nominally healthy when sampled. Germline V gives CDR1 LNHDA, CDR2 SQIVND (reference sequence). CDR3 length: 12 amino acids. V lost 9 bases, J lost 7 bases, and 15 bases lay in between. Primers for the PCR totalled 60 Vbeta and 13 Jbeta. The data were produced by immunoSEQ multiplex PCR, yet TCRdb's version contains in-frame clones alone and is incomplete. Found here are under 95,000 clones, roughly 8.2% of them singletons; the top ten hold 2.3%. The sequencing input was PBMCs. The chain has TRBV19 and TRBJ1-2, with D possibly matching TRBD1 (5 bases). The clonotype was recovered from a man between 45 and 60 years old in good health and CMV-seronegative. The CDR3, as DNA: TGTGCCAGCAGGTGGCAGGGAGGTGGCTACACCTTC. This encodes CASRWQGGGYTF.